The 21 T cell receptor beta chains reported below all come from one sample, sequenced in a study of CD8+ T cells in alopecia areata (dated by TCRdb to between 2018 and 2020). Library preparation used the immunoSEQ multiplex PCR assay. To provide template for TCR sequencing, every sample had RNA extracted and reverse transcribed into cDNA. Not all clones reach the TCRdb copy of this immuneACCESS table, which keeps in-frame sequences only. Checked studies attribute under half of the gap to unresolved V genes and leave the rest unexplained. In all, the sample holds about 180,000 clones, and around 63% of those were seen once. The biggest ten clones account for 1.7% of the sample. The time point label, read with the paper, signifies: baseline before oral tofacitinib. The source was CD4+ T cells sorted from blood, collected at week 0. These receptors were taken from a human donor with alopecia areata.

There are a few counts of this clone. V is TRBV10-3 and J is TRBJ1-5; D remains ambiguous. The germline V and J ends were trimmed by 0 bases and 7 bases, with 10 bases remaining between them. There are 14 residues in the CDR3. CDR1 ENHRY and CDR2 SYGVKD come from the germline V gene. The CDR3 sequence: CAISESTAQQPQHF. As DNA, the CDR3 is TGTGCCATCAGTGAGTCGACCGCGCAGCAGCCCCAGCATTTT.

This clone is medium-sized by share. The V call is TRBV10-3, the J call TRBJ2-3; 9 nucleotides match TRBD1. J was trimmed by 3 bases and V by 8 bases; bases with no gene match: 6. The CDR3 sequence is 14 residues long. Germline CDR1 ENHRY, CDR2 SYGVKD. In nucleotides, the CDR3 is TGTGCCATCCGAAAACAGGGGGCGACAGATACGCAGTATTTT. Translated: CAIRKQGATDTQYF.

The chain uses TRBV29-1 and TRBJ1-2; D remains ambiguous. Trimming left V 7 bases short and J 4 bases short, with 19 bases between. CDR1 is SQVTM, CDR2 ANQGSEA, per germline. The CDR3 is 14 residues long. The CDR3: CSASPRRSSYGYTF. Written as DNA, the CDR3 is TGCAGCGCCTCTCCCCGCAGGAGCTCCTATGGCTACACCTTC. The whole variable domain, remainder taken from reference TRBV29-1 and TRBJ1-2, is SAVISQKPSRDICQRGTSLTIQCQVDSQVTMMFWYRQQPGQSLTLIATANQGSEATYESGFVIDKFPISRPNLTFSTLTVSNMSPEDSSIYLCSASPRRSSYGYTFGSGTRLTVV.

Notes on this clone: Other DNA sequences in the sample encode the same CDR3. The chain joins TRBV2 to TRBJ1-1, with 7 bases matching TRBD1. CDR1 is SNHLY and CDR2 is FYNNEI in the germline V gene. The ends lost 4 bases at V and 5 bases at J; junction bases unmatched: 4. This CDR3 has 13 residues. The CDR3 region is CASSGQGGTEAFF. The CDR3 nucleotides are TGTGCCAGCAGTGGACAGGGAGGAACTGAAGCTTTCTTT.

In its sample, this clone was seen a few times. This rearrangement joins TRBV5-1 to TRBJ2-2; D is undetermined. The V and J ends lost 1 base and 5 bases respectively, with 12 bases between them. The CDR3 consists of 15 residues. Per germline, CDR1 SGHRS and CDR2 YFSETQ. The CDR3 nucleotides are TGCGCCAGCAGCTTGACGCCCCGAGATACCGGGGAGCTGTTTTTT. This sequence encodes CASSLTPRDTGELFF.

The CDR3 sequence is CASSYTGQGGTGELFF. For the CDR3, the DNA is TGTGCCAGCAGTTACACGGGACAGGGGGGCACCGGGGAGCTGTTTTTT. V and J are TRBV6-5 and TRBJ2-2; 11 bases fit TRBD1. The CDR3 is 16 residues long. V dropped 2 bases and J dropped 4; count of bases not matched to a gene: 3. Looked up from germline, CDR1 is MNHEY and CDR2 is SVGAGI.

The chain is built from TRBV9 and TRBJ2-7; D is perhaps TRBD1 (6 bases). The CDR3 consists of 15 residues. Germline V gene lookup returns CDR1 SGDLS and CDR2 YYNGEE. V lost 0 bases and J 2 bases, leaving 12 bases between the germline ends. CDR3 DNA: TGTGCCAGCAGCGTAGAACAGGGCCATACCTACGAGCAGTACTTC. Protein: CASSVEQGHTYEQYF.

This chain joins TRBV6-1 and TRBJ2-6; no clear D gene. The CDR3 loop spans 16 amino acids. V lost 1 base and J lost 0, with 7 bases in between. CDR1 is MNHNS, CDR2 SASEGT, per germline. The CDR3: CASSEVGNSGANVLTF. The CDR3 DNA is TGTGCCAGCAGTGAAGTGGGGAACTCTGGGGCCAACGTCCTGACTTTC.

This clone has just one count. This chain connects TRBV23-1 to TRBJ1-6; D is unresolved. TRBV23-1 is known as an ORF, though its function is uncertain. V shed 4 bases and J shed 7 bases, with 8 bases lying between them. CDR3 size: 13 residues. CDR3 residues: CASSLRLNSPLHF. CDR3 nucleotide sequence: TGCGCCAGCAGTCTACGTTTAAATTCACCCCTCCACTTT.

The chain carries TRBV29-1 and TRBJ2-7; 10 bases line up with TRBD1. Germline V gene lookup returns CDR1 SQVTM and CDR2 ANQGSEA. The CDR3 covers 14 residues. V dropped 5 bases and J dropped 6; count of bases not matched to a gene: 10. This CDR3 reads CSVSPRDRGSEQYF. The CDR3 DNA is TGCAGCGTTAGCCCCCGGGACAGGGGCTCCGAGCAGTACTTC.

This chain uses TRBV14 with TRBJ2-6; D ambiguous. Germline CDR1 SGHDN, CDR2 FVKESK. Trimming pared 3 bases from V and 0 bases from J, leaving 0 bases between. CDR3 length equals 13 residues. DNA for the CDR3: TGTGCCAGCAGCCACTCTGGGGCCAACGTCCTGACTTTC. It specifies CASSHSGANVLTF.

This clone was detected only a few times. The chain couples TRBV19 to TRBJ1-2; D gene ambiguous. The CDR3 has 13 amino acids. V lost 7 bases and J lost 8, with 17 bases in between. Germline loops: CDR1 LNHDA, CDR2 SQIVND (reference sequence). CDR3 in DNA: TGTGCCAGTATGCGGCTTGGAGGGCGAGGCTACACCTTC. It specifies CASMRLGGRGYTF.

The chain carries TRBV29-1 and TRBJ2-3; D is unclear. The CDR3 length is 12 residues. The V and J ends lost 3 bases and 3 bases respectively, with 7 bases between them. Per germline, CDR1 SQVTM and CDR2 ANQGSEA. DNA of the CDR3: TGCAGCGTTGATCCCGGAACAGATACGCAGTATTTT. Protein sequence: CSVDPGTDTQYF.

The chain couples TRBV6-4 to TRBJ2-3; TRBD1 agrees at 8 bases. This CDR3 comprises 19 residues. The V segment lost 5 bases and the J segment 0 bases; nucleotides outside the gene matches: 16. The germline V gene has CDR1 MRHNA and CDR2 SNTAGT. CDR3 sequence reads: CASSRWGLGRTGSTDTQYF. CDR3 in DNA: TGTGCCAGCAGTCGATGGGGTTTGGGCCGGACAGGGAGCACAGATACGCAGTATTTT.

Notes on this clone: Other DNA sequences in the same sample also yield this CDR3. V is TRBV7-2 and J is TRBJ2-1; 12 bases are shared with TRBD2. The trim removed 1 base at V and 10 bases at J, leaving 2 bases unmatched. The CDR3 runs to 14 residues. In germline, CDR1 is SGHTA, CDR2 FQGNSA. DNA for the CDR3: TGTGCCAGCAGCTTAGGACTAGCGGGGGTAGAGCAGTTCTTC. This translates into CASSLGLAGVEQFF.

This rearrangement joins TRBV7-2 to TRBJ2-3; tentative D call: TRBD2 (6 bases). CDR3 size: 16 residues. Trimming took off 4 bases at V and 2 bases at J, with 16 bases between the two ends. Germline lookup yields CDR1 SGHTA and CDR2 FQGNSA. Here the CDR3 reads CASSSGLLPYTDTQYF. The CDR3 nucleotides are TGTGCCAGCAGCTCGGGACTCCTCCCCTACACAGATACGCAGTATTTT.

The rearrangement uses TRBV30 and TRBJ1-2; 7 bases fit TRBD1. This CDR3 comprises 10 residues. Germline loops: CDR1 GTSNPN, CDR2 SVGIG (reference sequence). In DNA, the CDR3 is TGTGCAGGGGGCCGAAGGAACTACACCTTC. This codes for CAGGRRNYTF.

This clone showed up just once. The chain is built from TRBV30 and TRBJ1-5; D remains unclear. V lost 0 bases and J 3 bases, leaving 12 bases between the germline ends. Germline CDR1 GTSNPN, CDR2 SVGIG (reference sequence). The CDR3 has 15 amino acids. CDR3 loop: CAWSVGSLPNQPQHF. The CDR3 bases are TGTGCCTGGAGTGTAGGGTCGCTCCCCAATCAGCCCCAGCATTTT. The full variable domain, in which reference TRBV30 and TRBJ1-5 provide the parts outside the CDR3, is SQTIHQWPATLVQPVGSPLSLECTVEGTSNPNLYWYRQAAGRGLQLLFYSVGIGQISSEVPQNLSASRPQDRQFILSSKKLLLSDSGFYLCAWSVGSLPNQPQHFGDGTRLSIL.

Worth noting for this clone: With a far larger clone one base away, a read error is the likely cause. Other DNA variants within this sample encode the same CDR3. The chain recombines TRBV30 with TRBJ2-2, with 7 bases lining up with TRBD1. CDR1 and CDR2 (germline): GTSNPN, SVGIG (reference sequence). The CDR3 is 16 residues long. CDR3 nucleotide sequence: TGTGCCTGGAGACTTCGACAGGGTACAAACACCGGTGAGCTGTTTTTT. Translation: CAWRLRQGTNTGELFF.

The chain has TRBV25-1 and TRBJ1-1, with TRBD1 as a possible D gene (6 bases). The CDR3 runs 13 residues. Germline CDR1 is MGHDK and CDR2 is SYGVNS. Trimming left V 8 bases short and J 2 bases short, with 12 bases between. CDR3 sequence: CASLGQSNTEAFF. The CDR3 nucleotides are TGTGCCAGCCTCGGACAGAGTAACACTGAAGCTTTCTTT.

This sequence joins TRBV30 and TRBJ2-3; possible D gene TRBD1, 6 bases. V shed 3 bases and J shed 8 bases, with 15 bases lying between them. Germline loops: CDR1 GTSNPN, CDR2 SVGIG (reference sequence). CDR3 length: 13 residues. DNA for the CDR3: TGTGCCTGGAGGGACAGCCGTTGGGGTACGCAGTATTTT. It encodes CAWRDSRWGTQYF.